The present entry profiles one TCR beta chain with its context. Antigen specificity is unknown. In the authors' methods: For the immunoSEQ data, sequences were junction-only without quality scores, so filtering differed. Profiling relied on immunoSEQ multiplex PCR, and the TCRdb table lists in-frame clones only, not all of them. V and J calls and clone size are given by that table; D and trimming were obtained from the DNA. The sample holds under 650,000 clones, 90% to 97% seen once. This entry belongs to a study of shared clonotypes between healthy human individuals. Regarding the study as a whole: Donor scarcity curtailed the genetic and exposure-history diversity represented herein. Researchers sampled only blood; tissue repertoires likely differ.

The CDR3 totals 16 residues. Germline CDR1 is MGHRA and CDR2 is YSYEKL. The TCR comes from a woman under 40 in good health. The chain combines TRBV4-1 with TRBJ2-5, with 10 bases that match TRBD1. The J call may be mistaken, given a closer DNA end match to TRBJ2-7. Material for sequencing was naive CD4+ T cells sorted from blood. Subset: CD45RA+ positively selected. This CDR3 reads CASSQLWGQGKTEQYF. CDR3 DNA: TGCGCCAGCAGCCAGCTATGGGGACAGGGGAAGACCGAGCAGTACTTC.